This entry lists 27 T cell receptor beta chains sequenced from one sample in a study of T-cell memory formation after mild COVID-19. A single record per CDR3 protein comes from TCRdb applying MiXCR to the 5' RACE reads. The repertoire holds under 650,000 distinct CDR3 sequences, with roughly 18% as singletons. Input material: PBMCs or a T cell subset sorted from them (not recorded which). Receptors were obtained from an adult woman who had mild COVID-19 (a few samples of this study predate the infection). Cell type and time point are not known.

This clonotype was seen once. The rearrangement joins TRBV6-5 to TRBJ1-5; unclear D gene. Per the germline V gene, CDR1 is MNHEY and CDR2 is SVGAGI. This CDR3 spans 11 amino acids. Trimming stripped 4 bases from V and 11 bases from J, with 9 bases between. CDR3 sequence reads: CASSSGGTQHF. CDR3 coding DNA: TGTGCCAGCAGTTCCGGAGGGACCCAGCATTTT.

This clonotype was counted between two and nine times. The rearrangement links TRBV6-2 or TRBV6-3 to TRBJ2-7, with D tentatively TRBD1 (6 bases). The CDR3 covers 16 residues. V was cut by 2 bases and J by 0 bases, with 14 bases left in between. Germline CDR1 MNHEY, CDR2 SVGEGT. CDR3 coding DNA: TGTGCCAGCAGTTACGCTTACGACAGGCCCTCCTACGAGCAGTACTTC. Its translation: CASSYAYDRPSYEQYF.

This clonotype was detected only a few times. The V call is TRBV13, the J call TRBJ2-1; 7 positions match TRBD2. The germline V gene encodes CDR1 PRHDT and CDR2 FYEKMQ (reference sequence). The ends lost 2 bases at V and 3 bases at J; junction bases unmatched: 4. This CDR3 is built from 15 residues. The CDR3 region is CASSLRRELYNEQFF. CDR3 DNA sequence: TGTGCCAGCAGCTTAAGGCGGGAGCTCTACAATGAGCAGTTCTTC.

This clonotype occurred a few times. The J gene is TRBJ2-5, the V gene TRBV9; 10 nucleotides line up with TRBD2. The germline CDR1 and CDR2 sequences are SGDLS and YYNGEE. J was trimmed by 0 bases and V by 3 bases; bases with no gene match: 2. The CDR3 contains 15 residues. CDR3 DNA: TGTGCCAGCAGCGCGACTAGCGGGTACCAAGAGACCCAGTACTTC. Its translation is CASSATSGYQETQYF.

This clonotype was detected ten times or more. V gene TRBV7-2 combines with J gene TRBJ2-5; tentative D call: TRBD2 (6 bases). Between the trimmed V and J ends, which lost 6 bases and 5 bases, there was a span of 13 bases. This CDR3 region has 13 residues. The V gene's germline CDR1 is SGHTA and CDR2 FQGNSA. CDR3 nucleotides: TGTGCCAGCAGTCTGGCTAGCGACGAGACCCAGTACTTC. Translation: CASSLASDETQYF.

This rearrangement joins TRBV2 to TRBJ1-1, with D possibly TRBD1 on 5 matching bases. Germline V gene data show CDR1 as SNHLY and CDR2 as FYNNEI. The V gene lost 1 base and the J gene lost 4 bases, with 10 bases spanning the gap. This CDR3 is built from 14 residues. CDR3 sequence reads: CASSEDRWFTEAFF. The CDR3 DNA reads TGTGCCAGCAGTGAAGACAGGTGGTTCACTGAAGCTTTCTTT.

This sequence joins TRBV7-9 and TRBJ2-7, with D possibly being TRBD1 or TRBD2 (6 bases each). The ends were cut back, 1 base at V and 3 bases at J, with 16 bases in the middle. From germline, CDR1 is SEHNR and CDR2 FQNEAQ (reference sequence). The CDR3 has 16 residues. CDR3 nucleotide sequence: TGTGCCAGCAGCTTAGGTGGGGGGCTCTACAACTACGAGCAGTACTTC. The encoded protein is CASSLGGGLYNYEQYF. The full variable domain, in which reference TRBV7-9 and TRBJ2-7 provide the parts outside the CDR3, is DTGVSQNPRHKITKRGQNVTFRCDPISEHNRLYWYRQTLGQGPEFLTYFQNEAQLEKSRLLSDRFSAERPKGSFSTLEIQRTEQGDSAMYLCASSLGGGLYNYEQYFGPGTRLTVT.

This chain joins TRBV12-3 or TRBV12-4 and TRBJ2-1, with 7 bases that match TRBD2. CDR3 length: 17 amino acids. After removal of 6 bases from V and 4 bases from J, the junction contained 15 bases not matched to a gene. CDR3 region: CASSQASGIGTYNEQFF. CDR3 DNA: TGTGCCAGCAGCCAGGCGAGCGGGATAGGAACATACAATGAGCAGTTCTTC.

V and J are TRBV29-1 and TRBJ2-5; TRBD1 matches 10 bases. Germline loops: CDR1 SQVTM, CDR2 ANQGSEA. The junction had 9 bases not matched to a gene; V was cut back by 7 bases and J by 1 base. The CDR3 totals 15 residues. Here the CDR3 reads CSARRTGGVQETQYF. DNA for the CDR3: TGCAGCGCCCGAAGGACAGGGGGGGTCCAAGAGACCCAGTACTTC.

V and J are TRBV30 and TRBJ1-1; no reliable D call. CDR3 length: 12 residues. Trimming shortened V by 1 base and J by 3 bases, and 6 bases separated the two germline ends. Germline lookup yields CDR1 GTSNPN and CDR2 SVGIG (reference sequence). CDR3 sequence reads: CAWSGGYTEAFF. In nucleotides, the CDR3 is TGTGCCTGGAGTGGGGGATACACTGAAGCTTTCTTT. The full variable domain, with the rest looked up from reference TRBV30 and TRBJ1-1, is SQTIHQWPATLVQPVGSPLSLECTVEGTSNPNLYWYRQAAGRGLQLLFYSVGIGQISSEVPQNLSASRPQDRQFILSSKKLLLSDSGFYLCAWSGGYTEAFFGQGTRLTVV.

A word on this clonotype: One end of the junction fails to match germline, which may point to a read error. The chain uses TRBV12-3 or TRBV12-4 and TRBJ1-5, with 7 bases lining up with TRBD1. The CDR3 length is 14 residues. In DNA form, the CDR3 reads TGTGACAGCAGTGTAAGCACAGGGGAGCAGCCCCAGCATTTT. This sequence encodes CDSSVSTGEQPQHF.

CDR3 region: CASSAEGNTEAFF. CDR3 bases: TGTGCCAGCAGTGCCGAGGGGAACACTGAAGCTTTCTTT. The gene calls are TRBV2 and TRBJ1-1; no clear D. The germline V gene has CDR1 SNHLY and CDR2 FYNNEI. With 4 bases removed from V and 1 base from J, the gap between germline ends came to 7 bases. CDR3 length equals 13 residues. Variable domain in full (rest from reference TRBV2 and TRBJ1-1): EPEVTQTPSHQVTQMGQEVILRCVPISNHLYFYWYRQILGQKVEFLVSFYNNEISEKSEIFDDQFSVERPDGSNFTLKIRSTKLEDSAMYFCASSAEGNTEAFFGQGTRLTVV.

This clonotype was detected a few times. This rearrangement joins TRBV6-1 to TRBJ2-1; the match to TRBD2 covers 11 bases. In germline, CDR1 is MNHNS, CDR2 SASEGT. The CDR3 spans 17 residues. V was clipped by 3 bases and J by 5 bases; unmatched bases: 9. The CDR3 DNA reads TGTGCCAGCAGTGATAGGCCGGGACTAGCGGCTCACAATGAGCAGTTCTTC. Protein sequence: CASSDRPGLAAHNEQFF.

The chain employs TRBV24-1 and TRBJ2-2; 9 bases line up with TRBD1. The germline CDR1 and CDR2 sequences are KGHDR and SFDVKD. J was trimmed by 4 bases and V by 3 bases; bases with no gene match: 8. The CDR3 has 17 amino acids. The CDR3 DNA sequence: TGTGCCACCAGTGATACCCGGACAGGGGCGAGCACCGGGGAGCTGTTTTTT. Amino acids: CATSDTRTGASTGELFF.

This chain uses TRBV24-1 with TRBJ2-7; unclear D gene. CDR1 is KGHDR and CDR2 is SFDVKD in the germline V gene. The CDR3 consists of 15 residues. V was cut by 4 bases and J by 6 bases, with 18 bases left in between. CDR3 sequence reads: CATSDPRASSGEQYF. Written as DNA, the CDR3 is TGTGCCACCAGTGACCCGCGCGCAAGTTCCGGCGAGCAGTACTTC.

The CDR3 DNA is TGTGCCACCTCCGACAGTTTTGGCTACACCTTC. Amino acid sequence: CATSDSFGYTF. V gene TRBV10-3 combines with J gene TRBJ1-2; maybe TRBD1 (5 bases). The V end lost 10 bases, the J end lost 7 bases, and 13 bases lay between the germline ends. This CDR3 has 11 residues. The germline gives CDR1 ENHRY, CDR2 SYGVKD.

The chain carries TRBV7-6 and TRBJ2-1, with 7 bases that match TRBD2. Unmatched junction bases numbered 5, after V lost 4 bases and J lost 5 bases. The CDR3 is made up of 14 amino acids. CDR1 is SGHVS and CDR2 is FNYEAQ in the germline V gene. CDR3 region: CASSYSSGDNEQFF. The DNA of the CDR3 is TGTGCCAGCAGCTACTCTAGCGGAGACAATGAGCAGTTCTTC.

The rearrangement uses TRBV12-3 or TRBV12-4 and TRBJ2-7; D is perhaps TRBD2 (6 bases). The germline V and J ends were trimmed by 7 bases and 3 bases, with 16 bases remaining between them. This CDR3 has 14 residues. CDR3 loop: CASTAGTLVYEQYF. CDR3 nucleotide sequence: TGTGCCAGCACCGCCGGGACTCTTGTCTACGAGCAGTACTTC.

This clonotype was seen more than once but under ten times. V gene TRBV20-1 combines with J gene TRBJ1-5; D gene uncertain. Between the trimmed V and J ends, which lost 3 bases and 7 bases, there was a span of 10 bases. Germline lookup yields CDR1 DFQATT and CDR2 SNEGSKA (reference sequence). The CDR3 consists of 12 residues. CDR3 loop: CSASPRGQPQHF. In DNA, the CDR3 is TGCAGTGCTAGCCCCCGAGGCCAGCCCCAGCATTTT.

This clonotype showed up just a few times. V usage is TRBV20-1 and J usage is TRBJ1-5, with 7 positions matching TRBD1. Trimming took 6 bases from V and 4 from J; bases not matched to a gene: 3. There are 12 residues in the CDR3. Germline CDR1 and CDR2: DFQATT and SNEGSKA (reference sequence). CDR3 bases: TGCAGTGCCGGGACAGAGAATCAGCCCCAGCATTTT. Protein product: CSAGTENQPQHF.

This clonotype showed up just a few times. This chain links TRBV11-2 with TRBJ2-6; D gene unclear. This CDR3 is 15 amino acids long. V dropped 8 bases and J dropped 1 base, with 12 bases sitting between them. CDR1 SGHAT and CDR2 FQNNGV come from the germline V gene. The CDR3 protein is CASGPTASGANVLTF. The CDR3 region has the DNA TGTGCCAGCGGCCCGACGGCGTCTGGGGCCAACGTCCTGACTTTC.

V and J are TRBV20-1 and TRBJ2-7, with D perhaps TRBD1 (5 bases). This CDR3 spans 11 amino acids. The germline V gene encodes CDR1 DFQATT and CDR2 SNEGSKA (reference sequence). CDR3 in amino acids: CSLQVRYEQYF. CDR3 nucleotide sequence: TGCAGCTTACAGGTTCGCTACGAGCAGTACTTC.

A few counts support this clonotype. CDR3 sequence: CASGWGLEREPTDTQYF. The CDR3 region has the DNA TGTGCTAGTGGTTGGGGGCTCGAGCGGGAGCCTACAGATACGCAGTATTTT. The chain carries TRBV12-5 and TRBJ2-3, with 8 bases aligning to TRBD2. Germline V gives CDR1 LGHNT, CDR2 FRNRAP. This CDR3 region has 17 residues. After removal of 4 bases from V and 3 bases from J, the junction contained 12 bases not matched to a gene.

This clonotype was seen at least ten times. The chain couples TRBV29-1 to TRBJ2-1; 7 bases line up with TRBD1. V lost 5 bases, J lost 0 bases, and 4 bases stayed unmatched. Germline V gives CDR1 SQVTM, CDR2 ANQGSEA. The CDR3 runs to 14 residues. CDR3 in amino acids: CSVWTGSSYNEQFF. As DNA, the CDR3 is TGCAGCGTTTGGACAGGAAGCTCCTACAATGAGCAGTTCTTC.

This clonotype has more than one count but fewer than ten. The chain combines TRBV11-2 with TRBJ2-3; D is undetermined. There are 13 residues in the CDR3. Trimming pared 3 bases from V and 6 bases from J, leaving 10 bases between. Per the germline V gene, CDR1 is SGHAT and CDR2 is FQNNGV. CDR3 coding DNA: TGTGCCAGCAGCTTGAGCGTGGTGGATACGCAGTATTTT. Its protein product is CASSLSVVDTQYF.

This clonotype has a handful of counts. V is TRBV5-1 and J is TRBJ2-7; possible D gene TRBD1, 5 bases. The CDR3 has 14 amino acids. From germline, CDR1 is SGHRS and CDR2 YFSETQ. Between the trimmed V and J ends, which lost 5 bases and 3 bases, there was a span of 15 bases. The CDR3 protein is CASRGQGTNYEQYF. The CDR3 DNA reads TGCGCCAGCAGGGGGCAGGGAACCAACTACGAGCAGTACTTC.

This clonotype was detected only a few times. This chain links TRBV5-5 with TRBJ1-2; possibly TRBD1 for D (5 bases). Germline CDR1 is SGHKS and CDR2 is YYEKEE (reference sequence). This CDR3 contains 14 residues. Trimming removed 5 bases at V and 4 bases at J, with 15 bases between. The CDR3 DNA is TGTGCCAGCAGAAGCAGCCCGGGGACCTATGGCTACACCTTC. It translates to CASRSSPGTYGYTF.